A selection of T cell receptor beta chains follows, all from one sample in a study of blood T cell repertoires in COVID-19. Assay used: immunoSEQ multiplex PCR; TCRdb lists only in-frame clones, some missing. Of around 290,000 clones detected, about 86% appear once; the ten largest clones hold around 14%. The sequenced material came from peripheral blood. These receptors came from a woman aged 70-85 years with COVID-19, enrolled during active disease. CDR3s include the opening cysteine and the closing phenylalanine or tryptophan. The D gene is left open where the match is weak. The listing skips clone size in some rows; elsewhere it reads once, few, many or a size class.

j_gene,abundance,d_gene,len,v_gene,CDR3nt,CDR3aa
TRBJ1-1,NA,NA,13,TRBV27,TGTGCCAGCAGCCTGGGGGGGAACACTGAAGCTTTCTTT,CASSLGGNTEAFF
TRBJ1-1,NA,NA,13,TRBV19,TGTGCCAGTAGTATCTCAGGAAACACTGAAGCTTTCTTT,CASSISGNTEAFF
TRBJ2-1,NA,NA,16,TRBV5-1,TGCGCCAGCAGCTTGGATGGGGGCAGCTCCTACAATGAGCAGTTCTTC,CASSLDGGSSYNEQFF
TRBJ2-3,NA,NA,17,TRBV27,TGTGCTAGTGGGGCCAGGGGACCCTTCACTAGCACAGATACGCAGTATTTT,CASGARGPFTSTDTQYF
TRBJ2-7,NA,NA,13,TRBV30,TGTGCCTGGAGGGGGACTTCGACCTACGAGCAGTACTTC,CAWRGTSTYEQYF
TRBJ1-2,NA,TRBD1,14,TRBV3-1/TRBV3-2,TGTGCCAGCAGCCCGGGACAGGGCCTTTATGGCTACACCTTC,CASSPGQGLYGYTF
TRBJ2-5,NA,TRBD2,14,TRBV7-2,TGTGCCAGCAGCTTATCGGGGGGGCAAGAGACCCAGTACTTC,CASSLSGGQETQYF
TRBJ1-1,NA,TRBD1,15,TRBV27,TGTGCCAGCAGTTTGGGGACAGGGACGTACACTGAAGCTTTCTTT,CASSLGTGTYTEAFF
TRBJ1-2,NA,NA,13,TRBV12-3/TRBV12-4,TGTGCCAGCAGTTTGAACAGTAACTATGGCTACACCTTC,CASSLNSNYGYTF
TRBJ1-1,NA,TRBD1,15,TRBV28,TGTGCCAGCCCCCGGACAGGGGCTAGAAACACTGAAGCTTTCTTT,CASPRTGARNTEAFF
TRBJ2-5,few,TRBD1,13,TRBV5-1,TGCGCCAGCAGCCCGGACAGGGGAAAGACCCAGTACTTC,CASSPDRGKTQYF
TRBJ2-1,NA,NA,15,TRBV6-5,TGTGCCAGCAGTTTATCGTGGGGGGCCTACAATGAGCAGTTCTTC,CASSLSWGAYNEQFF
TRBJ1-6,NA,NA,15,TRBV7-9,TGTGCCAGCCGACTGGGTGATTATTATAATTCACCCCTCCACTTT,CASRLGDYYNSPLHF
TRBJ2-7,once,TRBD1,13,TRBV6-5,TGTGCCAGCAGTTACCCGGGACAGAGCGAGCAGTACTTC,CASSYPGQSEQYF